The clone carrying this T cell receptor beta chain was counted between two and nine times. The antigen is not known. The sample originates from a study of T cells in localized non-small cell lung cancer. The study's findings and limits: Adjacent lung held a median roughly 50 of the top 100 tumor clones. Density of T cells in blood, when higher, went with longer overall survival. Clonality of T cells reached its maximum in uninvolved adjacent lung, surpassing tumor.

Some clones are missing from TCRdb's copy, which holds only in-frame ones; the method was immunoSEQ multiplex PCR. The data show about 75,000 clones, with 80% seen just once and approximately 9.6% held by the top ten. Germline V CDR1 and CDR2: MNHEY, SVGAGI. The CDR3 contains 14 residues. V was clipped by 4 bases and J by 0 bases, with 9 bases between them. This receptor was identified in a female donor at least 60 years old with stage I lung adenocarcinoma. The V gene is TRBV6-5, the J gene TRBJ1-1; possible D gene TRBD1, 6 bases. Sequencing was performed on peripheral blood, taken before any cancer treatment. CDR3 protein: CASSFRGLNTEAFF. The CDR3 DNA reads TGTGCCAGCAGTTTCAGGGGACTGAACACTGAAGCTTTCTTT.